This T cell receptor beta chain stems from a study of blood T cell repertoires in COVID-19 (dated by TCRdb to about 2020). As for the study more broadly: Collaborator samples came from the United States, Italy and Spain and covered acute and convalescent phases of COVID-19. The material from the prospective study consisted of cDNA or gDNA derived from T cells, B-cell-depleted T cells, or PBMCs. Subjects who had been exposed to COVID-19, were actively infected with it, or had recovered from it provided the deeply sampled blood TCRbeta repertoires that made up the dataset. A freely available public database, intended as a resource for researchers studying the immune response to SARS-CoV-2, is where the repertoires were released. The samples were drawn from the first 160 participants of the ongoing ImmuneRACE study and from some 1,300 subjects provided by 6 global collaborators. Nearly every sample came with metadata listing a de-identified subject ID, COVID-19 status, age in years and sex. Where available, HLA class I and class II types were taken from metadata supplied by the sample provider and were not determined by assay-based typing. Summary of the overall study and its limitations: Clinical and demographic metadata were provided uncurated, with the amount varying by source and participant.

On this clone: Which antigen it targets is not known. It has no much larger one-base neighbor in the sample; base qualities were not kept.

The germline V gene sets CDR1 to SGHTA and CDR2 to FQGTGA. There are 13 amino acids in the CDR3, from cysteine to phenylalanine inclusive. The DNA shown is the 39-base CDR3, in frame from base 1. The trim is 5 bases for V and 4 bases for J, with a gap of 11 bases between the germline ends. TCRbeta CDR3 regions were amplified from genomic DNA using the immunoSEQ Assay, a bias-controlled multiplex PCR. Per the authors' processing: The number of nucleated cells in each sample was estimated from the amplification of reference gene primers within the assay. To quantify the absolute abundance of each unique TCRbeta CDR3 rearrangement, sequence reads were collapsed and filtered. For each sample, productive Simpson clonality was calculated as the square root of Simpson's diversity index across productive rearrangements. Not all clones reach the TCRdb copy of this immuneACCESS table, which keeps in-frame sequences only. Checked studies attribute under half of the gap to unresolved V genes and leave the rest unexplained. The V and J calls and the clone size are those of that table, but D and trimming were determined from the DNA. The sample contains some 110,000 clones, more than 80% of them found a single time. 13% to 15% of the sample rests with the top ten.

Collaborating institutions collected whole blood in K2EDTA tubes following their own protocols. For TCRbeta analysis, collaborator samples were shipped as frozen whole blood, as isolated PBMCs, or as DNA extracted from either sample type. The chain is made from TRBV7-3 and TRBJ1-1; TRBD1 is a possible D gene, resting on 5 matching bases. Specimen: peripheral blood. This TCR derives from a woman in her sixties or seventies with acute or convalescent COVID-19. The CDR3 is CASSAQGRTEAFF. In nucleotides, the sequence is TGTGCCAGCAGCGCTCAGGGTCGCACTGAAGCTTTCTTT. Full variable domain (CDR3 extended with the reference TRBV7-3 and TRBJ1-1 proteins): GAGVSQTPSNKVTEKGKYVELRCDPISGHTALYWYRQSLGQGPEFLIYFQGTGAADDSGLPNDRFFAVRPEGSVSTLKIQRTERGDSAVYLCASSAQGRTEAFFGQGTRLTVV.